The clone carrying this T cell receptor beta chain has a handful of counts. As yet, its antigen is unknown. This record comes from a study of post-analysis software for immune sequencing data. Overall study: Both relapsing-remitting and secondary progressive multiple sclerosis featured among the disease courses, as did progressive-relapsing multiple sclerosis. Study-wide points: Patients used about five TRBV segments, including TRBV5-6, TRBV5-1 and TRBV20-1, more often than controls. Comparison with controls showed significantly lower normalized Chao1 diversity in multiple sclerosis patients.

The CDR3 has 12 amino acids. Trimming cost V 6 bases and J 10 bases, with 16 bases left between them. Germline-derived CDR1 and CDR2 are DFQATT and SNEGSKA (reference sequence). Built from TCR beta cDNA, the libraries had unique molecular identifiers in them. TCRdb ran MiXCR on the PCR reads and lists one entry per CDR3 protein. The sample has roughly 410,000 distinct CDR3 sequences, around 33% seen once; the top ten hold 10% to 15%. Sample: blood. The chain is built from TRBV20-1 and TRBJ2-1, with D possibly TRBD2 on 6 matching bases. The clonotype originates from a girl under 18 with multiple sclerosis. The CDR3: CSANRETREQFF. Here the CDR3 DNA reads TGCAGTGCCAATCGAGAGACTAGGGAGCAGTTCTTC.